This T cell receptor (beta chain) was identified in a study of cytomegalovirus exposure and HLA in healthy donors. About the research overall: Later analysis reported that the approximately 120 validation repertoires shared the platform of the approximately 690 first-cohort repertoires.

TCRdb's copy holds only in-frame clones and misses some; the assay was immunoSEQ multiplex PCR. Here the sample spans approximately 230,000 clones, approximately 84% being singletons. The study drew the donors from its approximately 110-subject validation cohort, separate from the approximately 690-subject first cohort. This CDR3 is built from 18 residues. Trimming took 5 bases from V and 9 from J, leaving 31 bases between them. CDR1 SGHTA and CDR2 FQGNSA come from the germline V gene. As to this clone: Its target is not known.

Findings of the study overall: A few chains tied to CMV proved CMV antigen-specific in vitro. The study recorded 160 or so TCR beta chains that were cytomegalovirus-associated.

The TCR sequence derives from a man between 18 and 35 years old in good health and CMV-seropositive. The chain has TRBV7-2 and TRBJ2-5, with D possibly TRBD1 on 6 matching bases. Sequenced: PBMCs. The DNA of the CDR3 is TGTGCCAGCAGCCGCTCTTTCGGGCGGCCGACCGCCCCAGGGGCCCAGTACTTC. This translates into CASSRSFGRPTAPGAQYF.